These 26 T cell receptor beta chains originate from one sample sequenced in a study of blood T cell repertoires in COVID-19. TCRdb's copy holds only in-frame clones and misses some; the assay was immunoSEQ multiplex PCR. This repertoire shows approximately 150,000 clones, 87% found once; its top ten account for under 6%. Sequencing was done on a sample of peripheral blood. These receptor sequences come from a human donor in a cohort sampled during active COVID-19.

V and J are TRBV25-1 and TRBJ2-3, with D possibly matching TRBD2 (5 bases). CDR1 MGHDK and CDR2 SYGVNS come from the germline V gene. The CDR3 consists of 14 residues. V was shortened by 4 bases and J by 4 bases, with 12 bases between the two germline ends. CDR3 loop: CASSGTSGPDTQYF. For the CDR3, the DNA is TGTGCCAGCAGTGGGACTTCGGGCCCAGATACGCAGTATTTT.

This chain connects TRBV11-2 to TRBJ1-4; TRBD1 matches at 8 bases. Germline CDR1 and CDR2: SGHAT and FQNNGV. There are 16 residues in the CDR3. The ends lost 5 bases at V and 5 bases at J; junction bases unmatched: 10. The CDR3 sequence: CASSPLRTGRNEKLFF. The CDR3 DNA is TGTGCCAGCAGCCCACTCCGGACAGGGAGAAATGAAAAACTGTTTTTT.

J is TRBJ2-7 and V is TRBV7-8; D is possibly TRBD1 (6 bases). Germline V lookup: CDR1 SGHVS, CDR2 FQNEAQ. The CDR3 extends over 14 amino acids. Trimming took 6 bases from V and 4 from J, leaving 16 bases between them. The CDR3: CASRPQGRPYEQYF. Written as DNA, the CDR3 is TGTGCCAGCAGGCCACAGGGAAGGCCTTACGAGCAGTACTTC.

The CDR3 protein is CASSQGPSGYEQYF. Here the CDR3 DNA reads TGTGCCAGCAGCCAAGGGCCTAGCGGTTACGAGCAGTACTTC. This chain uses TRBV3-1 (or the pseudogene TRBV3-2) with TRBJ2-7, with 7 positions matching TRBD2. V trimming: 1 base; J trimming: 4 bases; junction bases outside the gene matches: 4. The length of the CDR3 is 14 residues. Germline loops: CDR1 LGHDT, CDR2 YNNKEL (reference sequence).

In regard to this clone: It may be a read error: a sequence one base away is much more abundant. The chain has TRBV6-5 and TRBJ2-1, with 10 bases lining up with TRBD2. In germline, CDR1 is MNHEY, CDR2 SVGAGI. The CDR3 length is 14 residues. Trimming removed 7 bases from V and 4 bases from J; junction bases left unmatched: 4. CDR3 sequence: CASTTSGMYNEQFF. The DNA for the CDR3 is TGTGCCAGCACCACTAGCGGGATGTACAATGAGCAGTTCTTC.

The chain couples TRBV28 to TRBJ2-1; no clear D. Trimming cost V 3 bases and J 2 bases, with 8 bases left between them. The CDR3 is 14 amino acids. The germline CDR1 and CDR2 sequences are MDHEN and SYDVKM. The CDR3 DNA follows: TGTGCCAGCAGTTTTGTGCAGACCTACAATGAGCAGTTCTTC. Its translation: CASSFVQTYNEQFF.

The V call is TRBV7-6, the J call TRBJ2-7, with TRBD1 matching 7 bases. This CDR3 has 15 residues. Losses at the gene ends were 0 bases for V and 2 bases for J; bases not matched to a gene: 4. Germline V gives CDR1 SGHVS, CDR2 FNYEAQ. The CDR3 sequence: CASSLAGQGAYEQYF. DNA of the CDR3: TGTGCCAGCAGCTTAGCAGGGCAGGGGGCCTACGAGCAGTACTTC.

The chain couples TRBV30 to TRBJ1-2; TRBD1 agrees at 10 bases. The V gene end was trimmed by 3 bases and the J gene end by 5 bases; junction bases not matched to a gene: 3. This CDR3 region has 13 residues. Germline values: CDR1 GTSNPN, CDR2 SVGIG (reference sequence). The CDR3 DNA reads TGTGCCTGGAGGGGACAGGGGATTTATGGCTACACCTTC. Its translation is CAWRGQGIYGYTF.

The rearrangement links TRBV6-1 to TRBJ2-5; D ambiguous. This CDR3 comprises 14 residues. V lost 0 bases, J lost 5 bases, and 10 bases lay in between. CDR1 MNHNS and CDR2 SASEGT come from the germline V gene. Written as DNA, the CDR3 is TGTGCCAGCAGTGAAGCCCAACCCGGGGAGACCCAGTACTTC. Translated, it gives CASSEAQPGETQYF.

This chain connects TRBV25-1 to TRBJ1-1, with 8 positions matching TRBD1. V lost 6 bases and J lost 4; bases outside the gene matches: 4. CDR1 is MGHDK, CDR2 SYGVNS, per germline. CDR3 length: 13 residues. The CDR3 loop is CASRRTGGTEAFF. CDR3 DNA sequence: TGTGCCAGCAGACGAACAGGGGGCACTGAAGCTTTCTTT.

V usage is TRBV4-1 and J usage is TRBJ2-7; 9 bases map to TRBD1. The CDR3 totals 16 residues. The germline gives CDR1 MGHRA, CDR2 YSYEKL. J was trimmed by 3 bases and V by 3 bases; bases with no gene match: 9. In DNA form, the CDR3 reads TGCGCCAGCAGCCAGGACGGGACAGGGTTAAACTACGAGCAGTACTTC. Amino acids: CASSQDGTGLNYEQYF.

The V call is TRBV28, the J call TRBJ1-2; unclear D gene. Trimming took 6 bases from V and 7 from J, leaving 12 bases between them. The CDR3 is made up of 12 amino acids. Per the germline V gene, CDR1 is MDHEN and CDR2 is SYDVKM. CDR3 sequence reads: CASREYRSGYTF. The DNA of the CDR3 is TGTGCCAGCAGGGAGTATCGGAGTGGCTACACCTTC.

V usage is TRBV2 and J usage is TRBJ2-3, with D tentatively TRBD2 (6 bases). V was cut by 3 bases and J by 0 bases, with 16 bases left in between. Per the germline V gene, CDR1 is SNHLY and CDR2 is FYNNEI. The CDR3 totals 17 residues. This CDR3 is CASSDRTSFPSTDTQYF. The CDR3 nucleotides are TGTGCCAGCAGTGATCGAACTAGCTTCCCTAGCACAGATACGCAGTATTTT.

Concerning this clone: At one end the junction does not follow the germline gene, possibly because of a read error. The chain uses TRBV6-6 and TRBJ1-4; TRBD1 agrees at 11 bases. CDR3 length equals 14 residues. Per germline, CDR1 MNHNY and CDR2 SVGAGI (reference sequence). The CDR3 nucleotides read TGTGCCAGCAAGCCTGGACAGGGGGCAAGGGGGCCCACCTTT. Its translation: CASKPGQGARGPTF.

A remark on this clone: Other DNA sequences of this sample code for an identical CDR3. The rearrangement joins TRBV11-3 to TRBJ2-3; D unclear. The CDR3 contains 14 residues. V dropped 1 base and J dropped 0 bases, with 5 bases sitting between them. The germline CDR1 and CDR2 sequences are SGHNT and YENEEA. This chain's CDR3 is CASSLGASTDTQYF. CDR3 in DNA: TGTGCCAGCAGCTTAGGGGCCAGCACAGATACGCAGTATTTT.

The DNA of the CDR3 is TGTGCCAGCAGTTTTCAGGGATACTACGAGCAGTACTTC. Translation gives CASSFQGYYEQYF. The V gene is TRBV12-3 or TRBV12-4, the J gene TRBJ2-7; perhaps TRBD1 as D (5 bases). The CDR3 runs 13 residues. The germline V and J ends were trimmed by 3 bases and 3 bases, with 9 bases remaining between them.

The CDR3 here is CASSQDGLGAYEQYF. The CDR3 nucleotides are TGTGCCAGCAGCCAAGACGGATTGGGGGCGTACGAGCAGTACTTC. The chain joins TRBV3-1 (or the pseudogene TRBV3-2) to TRBJ2-7; TRBD1 might be the D (6 bases). CDR3 size: 15 residues. Trimming took 0 bases from V and 4 from J, leaving 13 bases between them. In germline, CDR1 is LGHDT, CDR2 YNNKEL (reference sequence).

The chain recombines TRBV7-9 with TRBJ1-5, with TRBD1 matching over 7 bases. The ends lost 5 bases at V and 3 bases at J; junction bases unmatched: 13. Germline lookup yields CDR1 SEHNR and CDR2 FQNEAQ (reference sequence). This CDR3 has 17 amino acids. CDR3 sequence: CASSETRDSTLNQPQHF. CDR3 coding DNA: TGTGCCAGCAGCGAAACCCGGGACAGTACTCTCAATCAGCCCCAGCATTTT.

The V gene is TRBV30, the J gene TRBJ1-1, with a possible D match to TRBD1 (5 bases). V dropped 0 bases and J dropped 7 bases, with 15 bases sitting between them. Per the germline V gene, CDR1 is GTSNPN and CDR2 is SVGIG (reference sequence). The CDR3 has 14 amino acids. CDR3 protein: CAWSVLVADSEAFF. The CDR3 DNA follows: TGTGCCTGGAGTGTACTGGTAGCTGACAGTGAAGCTTTCTTT.

The J gene is TRBJ1-2, the V gene TRBV7-9; D remains unclear. Per the germline V gene, CDR1 is SEHNR and CDR2 is FQNEAQ (reference sequence). The V end was cut by 5 bases, the J end by 4 bases, with 17 bases between. The length of the CDR3 is 15 residues. DNA of the CDR3: TGTGCCAGCAGCATCGCATCCGGGAGAGCCTATGGCTACACCTTC. This translates into CASSIASGRAYGYTF.

The chain uses TRBV5-6 and TRBJ2-1; 11 positions agree with TRBD2. The CDR3 contains 15 residues. Germline V gene sequence: CDR1 SGHDT, CDR2 YYEEEE. V dropped 4 bases and J dropped 2; count of bases not matched to a gene: 2. The CDR3 is CASSLTSGAYNEQFF. CDR3 coding DNA: TGTGCCAGCAGCCTGACTAGCGGGGCCTACAATGAGCAGTTCTTC. The full variable domain, in which reference TRBV5-6 and TRBJ2-1 provide the parts outside the CDR3, is DAGVTQSPTHLIKTRGQQVTLRCSPKSGHDTVSWYQQALGQGPQFIFQYYEEEERQRGNFPDRFSGHQFPNYSSELNVNALLLGDSALYLCASSLTSGAYNEQFFGPGTRLTVL.

This chain links TRBV27 with TRBJ2-1; 13 bases fit TRBD2. The CDR3 runs to 15 residues. The germline V gene has CDR1 MNHEY and CDR2 SMNVEV (reference sequence). V shed 6 bases, J shed 9 bases, and the junction held 8 bases outside the gene matches. Written as DNA, the CDR3 is TGTGCCAGCAGCCCACTAGCGGGGGGGCCCGGTGAGCAGTTCTTC. Encoded protein: CASSPLAGGPGEQFF.

The chain joins TRBV28 to TRBJ2-7; the match to TRBD2 covers 11 bases. CDR1 is MDHEN and CDR2 is SYDVKM in the germline V gene. CDR3 length equals 15 residues. Unmatched junction bases numbered 6, after V lost 6 bases and J lost 2 bases. The CDR3 here is CASSKLAGGTYEQYF. CDR3 DNA sequence: TGTGCCAGCAGCAAATTAGCGGGAGGGACCTACGAGCAGTACTTC. The variable domain in full, completed from reference TRBV28 and TRBJ2-7, reads DVKVTQSSRYLVKRTGEKVFLECVQDMDHENMFWYRQDPGLGLRLIYFSYDVKMKEKGDIPEGYSVSREKKERFSLILESASTNQTSMYLCASSKLAGGTYEQYFGPGTRLTVT.

The chain joins TRBV11-3 to TRBJ2-7; 12 bases align to TRBD2. The CDR3 runs to 17 residues. Germline CDR1 SGHNT, CDR2 YENEEA. Trimming removed 5 bases from V and 5 bases from J; junction bases left unmatched: 13. The CDR3 sequence is CASSQTGLAGPGNEQYF. CDR3 sequence (DNA): TGTGCCAGCAGCCAAACCGGACTAGCGGGGCCCGGTAACGAGCAGTACTTC.

In DNA form, the CDR3 reads TGCGCCAGCAGCCAAGCCCCGGGAGGGACCACTGAAGCTTTCTTT. Its protein is CASSQAPGGTTEAFF. The chain carries TRBV4-3 and TRBJ1-1; a possible D gene is TRBD1 (5 bases). Germline CDR1 reads LGHNA; CDR2 reads YSLEER. Trimming pared 1 base from V and 4 bases from J, leaving 13 bases between. The CDR3 extends over 15 amino acids.

The chain recombines TRBV25-1 with TRBJ1-2; D is uncertain. V was clipped by 1 base and J by 7 bases, with 13 bases between them. Germline CDR1 is MGHDK and CDR2 is SYGVNS. The CDR3 extends over 14 amino acids. CDR3 amino acids: CASSELAAGGGYTF. The CDR3 nucleotides are TGTGCCAGCAGTGAATTAGCGGCAGGCGGTGGCTACACCTTC.